Each of the 25 T cell receptor beta chains below was sequenced from the same sample in a study of T-cell memory formation after mild COVID-19. A single record per CDR3 protein comes from TCRdb applying MiXCR to the 5' RACE reads. The sample shows about 610,000 distinct CDR3 sequences, 15% to 20% of them seen only once. Sequenced sample: PBMCs or a T cell subset sorted from them (not recorded which). Receptors were obtained from an adult woman who had mild COVID-19 (a few samples of this study predate the infection). Cell type and time point are not known.

The V and J genes are TRBV15 and TRBJ1-2; a possible D gene is TRBD1 (6 bases). Germline V lookup: CDR1 LNHNV, CDR2 YYDKDF (reference sequence). The CDR3 has 16 residues. The germline V and J ends were trimmed by 0 bases and 4 bases, with 15 bases remaining between them. DNA for the CDR3: TGTGCCACCAGCAGAGATCAGGGGAGTAAAGGCTATGGCTACACCTTC. Amino acid sequence: CATSRDQGSKGYGYTF.

This clonotype occurred many times. The chain combines TRBV7-3 with TRBJ2-7; TRBD2 matches at 11 bases. Trimming cost V 3 bases and J 2 bases; bases outside gene matches: 3. The CDR3 runs to 15 residues. CDR1 and CDR2 (germline): SGHTA, FQGTGA. The CDR3 protein is CASSLGLADTYEQYF. The CDR3 DNA reads TGTGCCAGCAGCTTGGGACTAGCGGACACCTACGAGCAGTACTTC.

This chain connects TRBV2 to TRBJ2-2, with 8 bases identical to TRBD1. This CDR3 comprises 15 residues. The ends lost 6 bases at V and 3 bases at J; junction bases unmatched: 6. Germline loops: CDR1 SNHLY, CDR2 FYNNEI. In DNA, the CDR3 is TGTGCCAGCAGCCCGGGACAGGTCTACACCGGGGAGCTGTTTTTT. Its protein is CASSPGQVYTGELFF.

This chain joins TRBV2 and TRBJ2-1; possibly TRBD1 for D (6 bases). V was cut by 7 bases and J by 3 bases, with 10 bases left in between. Germline lookup yields CDR1 SNHLY and CDR2 FYNNEI. This CDR3 is 13 amino acids long. CDR3 in amino acids: CASKGDLYNEQFF. CDR3 nucleotides: TGTGCCAGCAAGGGGGACCTCTACAATGAGCAGTTCTTC.

The chain has TRBV10-3 and TRBJ2-5; D tentatively fits TRBD1 or TRBD2 (6 bases each). The CDR3 covers 14 residues. Germline V gene lookup returns CDR1 ENHRY and CDR2 SYGVKD. V was shortened by 6 bases and J by 5 bases, with 16 bases between the two germline ends. The CDR3 DNA reads as TGTGCCATCAGAGGGGGGAGTGGTCGGGAGACCCAGTACTTC. Amino acids: CAIRGGSGRETQYF.

In its sample, this clonotype was seen many times. This chain joins TRBV7-9 and TRBJ2-1; 10 bases are a match to TRBD2. The CDR3 extends over 16 amino acids. Germline V CDR1 and CDR2: SEHNR, FQNEAQ (reference sequence). Trimming took 5 bases from V and 2 from J; bases not matched to a gene: 6. DNA for the CDR3: TGTGCCAGCAGCCGGACTAGCGGAAAGACCTACAATGAGCAGTTCTTC. Protein product: CASSRTSGKTYNEQFF.

This clonotype was seen a few times. The CDR3 here is CASSLGGLAGETQYF. For the CDR3, the DNA is TGTGCCAGCAGCTTAGGGGGACTAGCGGGGGAGACCCAGTACTTC. The chain is built from TRBV11-2 and TRBJ2-5, with TRBD2 matching over 13 bases. The CDR3 consists of 15 residues. Per the germline V gene, CDR1 is SGHAT and CDR2 is FQNNGV. J lost 5 bases, V lost 1 base, and 1 base had no gene match.

CDR3 nucleotide sequence: TGTGCCAGCAGCCCATCCGGACTAGCGGGAGAGACCCAGTACTTC. Its translation is CASSPSGLAGETQYF. V is TRBV12-3 or TRBV12-4 and J is TRBJ2-5, with TRBD2 matching over 11 bases. The CDR3 is made up of 15 amino acids. V lost 6 bases and J lost 4; bases outside the gene matches: 7.

The chain combines TRBV19 with TRBJ1-1; perhaps TRBD1 as D (5 bases). Trimming took 4 bases from V and 2 from J, leaving 11 bases between them. From germline, CDR1 is LNHDA and CDR2 SQIVND (reference sequence). The CDR3 runs 14 residues. The CDR3 here is CASSSGTDNTEAFF. CDR3 DNA sequence: TGTGCCAGTAGTAGCGGGACGGATAACACTGAAGCTTTCTTT.

This clonotype was seen a few times. This sequence joins TRBV4-1 and TRBJ1-5, with D tentatively TRBD1 (5 bases). With 6 bases removed from V and 2 bases from J, the gap between germline ends came to 11 bases. Germline V gives CDR1 MGHRA, CDR2 YSYEKL. The CDR3 extends over 14 amino acids. The CDR3 reads CASSWGGGNQPQHF. The CDR3 DNA reads as TGCGCCAGCAGTTGGGGAGGGGGCAATCAGCCCCAGCATTTT.

This sequence joins TRBV29-1 and TRBJ2-3; D assignment may be TRBD1 or TRBD2 (5 bases each). The V and J ends lost 6 bases and 4 bases respectively, with 11 bases between them. This CDR3 is 12 amino acids long. Germline CDR1 is SQVTM and CDR2 is ANQGSEA. The CDR3 protein is CSVGDGPDTQYF. The DNA of the CDR3 is TGCAGCGTCGGGGACGGTCCAGATACGCAGTATTTT.

The rearrangement joins TRBV20-1 to TRBJ1-1; D not resolved. The germline V gene has CDR1 DFQATT and CDR2 SNEGSKA (reference sequence). This CDR3 spans 15 amino acids. Trimming shortened V by 2 bases and J by 5 bases, and 18 bases separated the two germline ends. The CDR3 DNA reads TGCAGTGCTAGACGCCGAGGCACCGGTGTTACTGAAGCTTTCTTT. This gives the protein CSARRRGTGVTEAFF.

This clonotype was picked up a small number of times. The rearrangement uses TRBV7-9 and TRBJ2-2, with 7 bases that match TRBD2. J lost 3 bases, V lost 1 base, and 5 bases had no gene match. CDR3 length: 16 residues. Per germline, CDR1 SEHNR and CDR2 FQNEAQ (reference sequence). The CDR3 DNA reads as TGTGCCAGCAGCTTAGTCCGCCTAGCGGACACCGGGGAGCTGTTTTTT. It yields the protein CASSLVRLADTGELFF.

This clonotype occurred many times. The DNA of the CDR3 is TGCGCCAGCAGCCACGAAGCGGGGCGCTCCTACGAGCAGTACTTC. Its protein is CASSHEAGRSYEQYF. The chain is built from TRBV4-3 and TRBJ2-7, with 7 nucleotides matching TRBD2. Germline loops: CDR1 LGHNA, CDR2 YSLEER. Trimming removed 3 bases from V and 0 bases from J; junction bases left unmatched: 5. This CDR3 contains 15 residues.

This clonotype was observed a few times. The rearrangement uses TRBV24-1 and TRBJ2-5; tentative D call: TRBD2 (5 bases). Germline assignment: CDR1 KGHDR and CDR2 SFDVKD. The length of the CDR3 is 14 residues. The V gene lost 1 base and the J gene lost 4 bases, with 9 bases spanning the gap. The DNA for the CDR3 is TGTGCCACCAGTGATTTTATAGGAGGAGAGACCCAGTACTTC. This encodes CATSDFIGGETQYF.

This clonotype was recorded a few times. At one end, the junction sequence differs from germline, possibly due to a read error. The rearrangement uses TRBV24-1 and TRBJ2-2; D is unclear. From germline, CDR1 is KGHDR and CDR2 SFDVKD. CDR3 length: 14 residues. The DNA of the CDR3 is TGTGCCACCAGTGATCCGTCGAACTCCGGGGAGCTGTTTTTT. Its protein is CATSDPSNSGELFF.

The genes are TRBV9 and TRBJ1-6; no definite D call. Trimming left V 3 bases short and J 14 bases short, with 9 bases between. Germline CDR1 and CDR2: SGDLS and YYNGEE. The CDR3 extends over 11 amino acids. DNA of the CDR3: TGTGCCAGCAGCGCCGACTTAACCCTCCACTTT. This encodes CASSADLTLHF.

The J gene is TRBJ2-7, the V gene TRBV27; D is possibly TRBD1 or TRBD2 (5 bases each). The germline V gene encodes CDR1 MNHEY and CDR2 SMNVEV (reference sequence). The CDR3 has 15 residues. V lost 3 bases to trimming and J lost 5 bases, with 17 bases between them. The CDR3 bases are TGTGCCAGCAGTTTCTCCAGGGTAGGGAGCCACGAGCAGTACTTC. Translated: CASSFSRVGSHEQYF.

This clonotype was detected a few times. The rearrangement uses TRBV20-1 and TRBJ2-7, with 9 nucleotides matching TRBD2. The CDR3 runs 17 residues. Germline CDR1 is DFQATT and CDR2 is SNEGSKA (reference sequence). J gave up 5 bases and V 0 bases, and 14 bases lay outside the gene matches. For the CDR3, the DNA is TGCAGTGCTAGAGATCTGTGGCGGGAGGGCCTTTCTCACGAGCAGTACTTC. The encoded protein is CSARDLWREGLSHEQYF.

The rearrangement uses TRBV12-3 or TRBV12-4 and TRBJ1-5, with a weak D call TRBD1 (6 bases). With 7 bases removed from V and 6 bases from J, the gap between germline ends came to 13 bases. CDR3 length: 13 residues. Here the CDR3 DNA reads TGTGCCAGCAATAACAGGGTCAGTCAGCCCCAGCATTTT. This translates into CASNNRVSQPQHF.

The chain uses TRBV18 and TRBJ2-1, with a weak D call TRBD2 (5 bases). Germline V gene data show CDR1 as KGHSH and CDR2 as LQKENI. V was shortened by 3 bases and J by 4 bases, with 13 bases between the two germline ends. There are 15 residues in the CDR3. DNA of the CDR3: TGTGCCAGCTCACCTTTAACGGGATCTTACAATGAGCAGTTCTTC. Translating gives CASSPLTGSYNEQFF.

This sequence joins TRBV7-9 and TRBJ1-1; tentatively, D is TRBD1 (6 bases). This CDR3 region has 15 residues. Germline V gives CDR1 SEHNR, CDR2 FQNEAQ (reference sequence). The V gene lost 8 bases and the J gene lost 4 bases, with 20 bases spanning the gap. The CDR3 reads CASDSAQGRGTEAFF. DNA for the CDR3: TGTGCCAGCGACTCTGCTCAGGGGAGGGGCACTGAAGCTTTCTTT. Filled out from reference TRBV7-9 and TRBJ1-1, the complete variable domain reads DTGVSQNPRHKITKRGQNVTFRCDPISEHNRLYWYRQTLGQGPEFLTYFQNEAQLEKSRLLSDRFSAERPKGSFSTLEIQRTEQGDSAMYLCASDSAQGRGTEAFFGQGTRLTVV.

The chain links TRBV18 to TRBJ1-1, with 9 bases fitting TRBD1. With V trimmed by 6 bases and J by 5 bases, 4 bases remained unmatched. CDR3 length: 13 residues. Germline values: CDR1 KGHSH, CDR2 LQKENI. The CDR3 protein is CASSTGGWTEAFF. The CDR3 DNA is TGTGCCAGCTCTACAGGGGGCTGGACTGAAGCTTTCTTT.

The chain joins TRBV30 to TRBJ1-1; D unresolved. Trimming pared 2 bases from V and 6 bases from J, leaving 13 bases between. The CDR3 length is 13 residues. The germline CDR1 and CDR2 sequences are GTSNPN and SVGIG (reference sequence). The CDR3 DNA reads TGTGCCTGGAGTCCCCACACCTCGGCTGAAGCTTTCTTT. Its translation: CAWSPHTSAEAFF.

This clonotype was seen repeatedly, ten times or more. This sequence joins TRBV29-1 and TRBJ2-7; tentative D call: TRBD1 (6 bases). With 6 bases removed from V and 3 bases from J, the gap between germline ends came to 9 bases. In germline, CDR1 is SQVTM, CDR2 ANQGSEA. The CDR3 has 11 amino acids. CDR3 nucleotides: TGCAGCGTACGGACAGTCTACGAGCAGTACTTC. It yields the protein CSVRTVYEQYF.